A selection of T cell receptor beta chains follows, all from one sample in a study of blood T cell repertoires in COVID-19. Data came from immunoSEQ multiplex PCR; TCRdb stores just in-frame clones and leaves some out. The sample yields a few hundred thousand clones, around four fifths seen once. Sequencing used peripheral blood. The source of these receptors is a woman aged 50 to 60 with acute or convalescent COVID-19. The CDR3 runs from the conserved cysteine through the conserved F or W. D genes are given only for firm matches. The size field is filled for only some rows; it gives once, few, many or a size class.

clone size	CDR3 length	J gene	D gene	V gene	CDR3 protein	CDR3 DNA
NA	15	TRBJ1-2	TRBD1	TRBV24-1	CATSEKDRGQYGYTF	TGTGCCACCAGTGAAAAGGACAGGGGCCAGTATGGCTACACCTTC
NA	13	TRBJ1-1	NA	TRBV2	CASFVEMNTEAFF	TGTGCCAGCTTTGTGGAGATGAACACTGAAGCTTTCTTT
NA	16	TRBJ2-7	TRBD1	TRBV9	CASSEGGGTGAYEQYF	TGTGCCAGCAGCGAAGGCGGAGGGACAGGAGCCTACGAGCAGTACTTC
once	14	TRBJ2-7	NA	TRBV3-1/TRBV3-2	CASSPGLDSYEQYF	TGTGCCAGCAGCCCGGGACTGGACTCCTACGAGCAGTACTTC
NA	15	TRBJ1-1	NA	TRBV5-1	CASSLVPGGGTEAFF	TGCGCCAGCAGCCTGGTTCCGGGAGGAGGCACTGAAGCTTTCTTT
NA	13	TRBJ2-1	NA	TRBV14	CASSQERHTEQFF	TGTGCCAGCAGCCAAGAGAGGCATACTGAGCAGTTCTTC
NA	16	TRBJ2-7	NA	TRBV12-5	CASGLVIWPGSYEQYF	TGTGCTAGTGGTTTGGTAATTTGGCCCGGGAGCTACGAGCAGTACTTC
NA	15	TRBJ2-3	TRBD2	TRBV5-1	CASSLGGGNTDTQYF	TGCGCCAGCAGCTTGGGCGGGGGGAACACAGATACGCAGTATTTT
NA	15	TRBJ1-5	TRBD1	TRBV18	CASSRGQEGNQPQHF	TGTGCCAGCTCACGGGGACAGGAGGGCAATCAGCCCCAGCATTTT
NA	14	TRBJ2-5	NA	TRBV5-1	CASSPQSRGETQYF	TGCGCCAGCAGCCCCCAGAGCCGAGGGGAGACCCAGTACTTC
NA	13	TRBJ1-1	TRBD1	TRBV7-6	CASSTGVNTEAFF	TGTGCCAGCAGTACAGGGGTGAACACTGAAGCTTTCTTT
few	16	TRBJ2-7	TRBD2	TRBV9	CASSSRLAGAPYEQYF	TGTGCCAGCAGCTCCCGTCTAGCGGGGGCCCCCTACGAGCAGTACTTC
NA	16	TRBJ2-1	NA	TRBV7-9	CASSPPRTRSYNEQFF	TGTGCCAGCAGCCCCCCCCGGACACGCTCCTACAATGAGCAGTTCTTC
once	15	TRBJ2-7	TRBD2	TRBV7-8	CASSSYLAGGYEQYF	TGTGCCAGCAGCTCCTATCTAGCGGGAGGCTACGAGCAGTACTTC
NA	14	TRBJ1-1	NA	TRBV30	CAWTHSVTGTEAFF	TGTGCCTGGACTCACTCGGTTACTGGCACTGAAGCTTTCTTT
once	16	TRBJ1-5	NA	TRBV19	CASSPVGAGYNQPQHF	TGTGCCAGTAGTCCAGTGGGGGCAGGATACAATCAGCCCCAGCATTTT
NA	15	TRBJ1-1	NA	TRBV5-1	CASSLVGQGNTEAFF	TGCGCCAGCAGCTTGGTAGGGCAGGGGAACACTGAAGCTTTCTTT
few	13	TRBJ2-7	NA	TRBV6-2/TRBV6-3	CASSGLTNYEQYF	TGTGCCAGCAGCGGCCTAACTAACTACGAGCAGTACTTC
NA	13	TRBJ1-1	NA	TRBV20-1	CSASGLPNTEAFF	TGCAGTGCTAGTGGGCTTCCAAACACTGAAGCTTTCTTT
NA	15	TRBJ1-2	NA	TRBV5-6	CASSLFYAVNYGYTF	TGTGCCAGCAGCTTATTTTACGCAGTTAACTATGGCTACACCTTC